Presented here are 30 T cell receptor beta chains from one specimen sequenced in a study of shared clonotypes between healthy human individuals. TCRdb's table, derived via immunoSEQ multiplex PCR, lists solely in-frame clones and lacks some. The sample yields approximately 530,000 clones, almost 97% seen once. Sequenced: naive CD4+ T cells sorted from blood. Described subset: CD45RA+ positively selected. The source of these receptors is a woman aged 25 to 39 in good health.

The chain recombines TRBV2 with TRBJ2-3, with TRBD1 as a possible D gene (5 bases). Trimming pared 6 bases from V and 8 bases from J, leaving 9 bases between. Looked up from germline, CDR1 is SNHLY and CDR2 is FYNNEI. This CDR3 contains 11 residues. The CDR3 DNA reads as TGTGCCAGCAGCGCTCAGGGTACGCAGTATTTT. This gives the protein CASSAQGTQYF.

The rearrangement uses TRBV5-4 and TRBJ2-7, with D hard to call. The CDR3 length is 14 residues. V was pared by 4 bases and J by 2 bases, with 13 bases between. Germline V gene sequence: CDR1 SGHNT, CDR2 YYREEE (reference sequence). The CDR3 DNA reads TGTGCCAGCAGCGTGGCATCGGAACCCTACGAGCAGTACTTC. Its translation: CASSVASEPYEQYF. Full variable domain (outside the CDR3, taken from reference TRBV5-4 and TRBJ2-7): ETGVTQSPTHLIKTRGQQVTLRCSSQSGHNTVSWYQQALGQGPQFIFQYYREEENGRGNFPPRFSGLQFPNYSSELNVNALELDDSALYLCASSVASEPYEQYFGPGTRLTVT.

The rearrangement uses TRBV5-6 and TRBJ1-1; unclear D gene. V was shortened by 0 bases and J by 0 bases, with 9 bases between the two germline ends. In germline, CDR1 is SGHDT, CDR2 YYEEEE. The CDR3 extends over 15 amino acids. The CDR3 here is CASSLGGDMNTEAFF. The CDR3 nucleotides read TGTGCCAGCAGCTTGGGAGGAGACATGAACACTGAAGCTTTCTTT.

V is TRBV10-2 and J is TRBJ1-2, with D unresolved. The V and J ends lost 1 base and 7 bases respectively, with 10 bases between them. CDR1 is WSHSY and CDR2 is SAAADI in the germline V gene. The CDR3 runs to 13 residues. CDR3 in amino acids: CASSECAVCGYTF. The CDR3 DNA sequence: TGCGCCAGCAGTGAGTGCGCTGTATGTGGCTACACCTTC.

The chain links TRBV5-1 to TRBJ1-4; 9 bases match TRBD1. The trim removed 0 bases at V and 7 bases at J, leaving 4 bases unmatched. The CDR3 consists of 15 residues. Looked up from germline, CDR1 is SGHRS and CDR2 is YFSETQ. DNA for the CDR3: TGCGCCAGCAGCTTGGGGACAGGGGAGAGTGAAAAACTGTTTTTT. Encoded protein: CASSLGTGESEKLFF.

The chain carries TRBV18 and TRBJ2-7, with 10 bases fitting TRBD1. Germline CDR1 reads KGHSH; CDR2 reads LQKENI. J was trimmed by 0 bases and V by 5 bases; bases with no gene match: 1. The CDR3 totals 14 residues. The CDR3 is CASSGQGDSYEQYF. The DNA of the CDR3 is TGTGCCAGCTCAGGACAGGGGGACTCCTACGAGCAGTACTTC.

The V gene is TRBV19, the J gene TRBJ2-1; D perhaps matches TRBD1 (5 bases). V was shortened by 7 bases and J by 5 bases, with 18 bases between the two germline ends. Per the germline V gene, CDR1 is LNHDA and CDR2 is SQIVND (reference sequence). The CDR3 is 15 residues long. The chain's CDR3 is CASNKGAVNDNEQFF. As DNA, the CDR3 is TGTGCCAGTAATAAAGGGGCAGTAAATGACAATGAGCAGTTCTTC.

This clone was detected only once. The CDR3 sequence: CASSLDSFTYEQYF. The CDR3 DNA is TGCGCCAGCAGCTTGGATAGCTTCACCTACGAGCAGTACTTC. This rearrangement joins TRBV5-1 to TRBJ2-7; D ambiguous. CDR3 length: 14 amino acids. The germline CDR1 and CDR2 sequences are SGHRS and YFSETQ. The V end was cut by 0 bases, the J end by 2 bases, with 9 bases between. Supplemented by reference TRBV5-1 and TRBJ2-7, the full variable domain reads KAGVTQTPRYLIKTRGQQVTLSCSPISGHRSVSWYQQTPGQGLQFLFEYFSETQRNKGNFPGRFSGRQFSNSRSEMNVSTLELGDSALYLCASSLDSFTYEQYFGPGTRLTVT.

The chain's CDR3 is CASSLAGSTDMNTEAFF. The CDR3 region has the DNA TGTGCCAGCAGCTTGGCGGGCAGTACAGACATGAACACTGAAGCTTTCTTT. This rearrangement joins TRBV4-2 to TRBJ1-1; D not certain. Germline CDR1 is LGHNA and CDR2 is YNFKEQ. CDR3 length: 17 residues. V lost 5 bases and J lost 0, with 19 bases in between.

The chain recombines TRBV2 with TRBJ2-7; 10 bases align to TRBD1. This CDR3 is built from 14 residues. Germline lookup yields CDR1 SNHLY and CDR2 FYNNEI. Trimming at V came to 4 bases and at J to 3 bases, leaving 3 bases not matched to a gene. As DNA, the CDR3 is TGTGCCAGCAGTGGACAGGGGGCCCTCTACGAGCAGTACTTC. Protein: CASSGQGALYEQYF.

Only a few counts were recorded for this clone. The V and J genes are TRBV9 and TRBJ2-7; D is ambiguous. CDR1 is SGDLS and CDR2 is YYNGEE in the germline V gene. Trimming took 4 bases from V and 5 from J, leaving 13 bases between them. The CDR3 runs to 13 residues. For the CDR3, the DNA is TGTGCCAGCAGCCTCGGGCCATCCCACGAGCAGTACTTC. Its protein product is CASSLGPSHEQYF.

This chain uses TRBV28 with TRBJ2-7; no reliable D call. The CDR3 extends over 15 amino acids. V gave up 6 bases and J gave up 7 bases, with 22 bases separating them. Germline V CDR1 and CDR2: MDHEN, SYDVKM. CDR3 protein: CASRPLRNPIGEQYF. The CDR3 nucleotides read TGTGCCAGCAGGCCCCTGAGGAACCCAATAGGGGAGCAGTACTTC.

This rearrangement joins TRBV5-1 to TRBJ2-3, with D unresolved. The length of the CDR3 is 14 residues. The V gene lost 4 bases and the J gene lost 1 base, with 10 bases spanning the gap. Germline V gives CDR1 SGHRS, CDR2 YFSETQ. CDR3 nucleotides: TGCGCCAGCAGCCAAGACGTAGGCACAGATACGCAGTATTTT. Encoded protein: CASSQDVGTDTQYF.

V gene TRBV7-8 combines with J gene TRBJ1-5; unclear D gene. Germline values: CDR1 SGHVS, CDR2 FQNEAQ. V was shortened by 3 bases and J by 7 bases, with 16 bases between the two germline ends. The CDR3 covers 15 residues. CDR3 bases: TGTGCCAGCAGCTTCGCATCGGAGGGAGGCCAGCCCCAGCATTTT. Residues: CASSFASEGGQPQHF. The full variable domain, completed using reference TRBV7-8 and TRBJ1-5, is GAGVSQSPRYKVAKRGQDVALRCDPISGHVSLFWYQQALGQGPEFLTYFQNEAQLDKSGLPSDRFFAERPEGSVSTLKIQRTQQEDSAVYLCASSFASEGGQPQHFGDGTRLSIL.

This chain joins TRBV2 and TRBJ1-2; 8 bases match TRBD1. The germline gives CDR1 SNHLY, CDR2 FYNNEI. The CDR3 sequence is 14 residues long. V lost 6 bases to trimming and J lost 0 bases; unmatched junction nucleotides: 3. CDR3 amino acids: CASSSQGANYGYTF. In DNA form, the CDR3 reads TGTGCCAGCAGCTCACAGGGGGCTAACTATGGCTACACCTTC.

The genes are TRBV30 and TRBJ1-5; possibly TRBD1 for D (6 bases). The CDR3 is 16 amino acids. Germline CDR1 is GTSNPN and CDR2 is SVGIG (reference sequence). Trimming shortened V by 4 bases and J by 0 bases, and 16 bases separated the two germline ends. The CDR3 bases are TGTGCCTGGACCCAAAAGGGGGTTCATAGCAATCAGCCCCAGCATTTT. This sequence encodes CAWTQKGVHSNQPQHF. The complete variable domain, with remaining parts taken from reference TRBV30 and TRBJ1-5, reads SQTIHQWPATLVQPVGSPLSLECTVEGTSNPNLYWYRQAAGRGLQLLFYSVGIGQISSEVPQNLSASRPQDRQFILSSKKLLLSDSGFYLCAWTQKGVHSNQPQHFGDGTRLSIL.

This clone appeared a single time. This chain joins TRBV6-1 and TRBJ2-4; D gene ambiguous. The CDR3 extends over 15 amino acids. V was pared by 6 bases and J by 0 bases, with 12 bases between. Germline CDR1 MNHNS, CDR2 SASEGT. The CDR3 is CASRQVELAKNIQYF. The CDR3 nucleotides read TGTGCCAGCAGGCAGGTGGAACTAGCCAAAAACATTCAGTACTTC.

The chain links TRBV2 to TRBJ2-3; D is undetermined. With 4 bases removed from V and 4 bases from J, the gap between germline ends came to 12 bases. The CDR3 has 14 residues. Germline values: CDR1 SNHLY, CDR2 FYNNEI. The CDR3 sequence: CASSGAQVPDTQYF. DNA for the CDR3: TGTGCCAGCAGTGGGGCGCAGGTCCCAGATACGCAGTATTTT. Full variable domain (remainder filled in from reference TRBV2 and TRBJ2-3): EPEVTQTPSHQVTQMGQEVILRCVPISNHLYFYWYRQILGQKVEFLVSFYNNEISEKSEIFDDQFSVERPDGSNFTLKIRSTKLEDSAMYFCASSGAQVPDTQYFGPGTRLTVL.

The chain uses TRBV25-1 and TRBJ1-1; D unclear. The V end was cut by 7 bases, the J end by 3 bases, with 15 bases between. Germline V gene data show CDR1 as MGHDK and CDR2 as SYGVNS. The CDR3 is made up of 14 amino acids. CDR3: CASTAPAAYTEAFF. The DNA of the CDR3 is TGTGCCAGCACCGCGCCTGCAGCCTACACTGAAGCTTTCTTT.

The V and J genes are TRBV28 and TRBJ2-7, with 10 bases fitting TRBD2. V lost 6 bases and J lost 2; bases outside the gene matches: 7. Germline CDR1 reads MDHEN; CDR2 reads SYDVKM. The CDR3 is made up of 15 amino acids. CDR3 protein: CASRPTSGITYEQYF. CDR3 sequence (DNA): TGTGCCAGCAGACCTACTAGCGGGATTACCTACGAGCAGTACTTC.

The CDR3 protein is CASSPGAGANEQYF. DNA of the CDR3: TGTGCCAGCAGCCCGGGAGCGGGAGCGAACGAGCAGTACTTC. The chain uses TRBV5-4 and TRBJ2-7, with 8 bases matching TRBD2. The CDR3 is made up of 14 amino acids. With V trimmed by 4 bases and J by 5 bases, 8 bases remained unmatched. CDR1 is SGHNT and CDR2 is YYREEE in the germline V gene (reference sequence). The entire variable domain, with the rest obtained from reference TRBV5-4 and TRBJ2-7, is as follows: ETGVTQSPTHLIKTRGQQVTLRCSSQSGHNTVSWYQQALGQGPQFIFQYYREEENGRGNFPPRFSGLQFPNYSSELNVNALELDDSALYLCASSPGAGANEQYFGPGTRLTVT.

This clone was observed once. V gene TRBV4-1 combines with J gene TRBJ2-2; 8 bases are shared with TRBD2. The trim removed 4 bases at V and 0 bases at J, leaving 16 bases unmatched. The CDR3 consists of 20 residues. Germline values: CDR1 MGHRA, CDR2 YSYEKL. The DNA for the CDR3 is TGCGCCAGCAGCCGATCCCGCTCGGCTAGCGGGCATACGAACACCGGGGAGCTGTTTTTT. Encoded protein: CASSRSRSASGHTNTGELFF.

The chain is built from TRBV5-6 and TRBJ1-3; a possible D gene is TRBD1 (5 bases). The V end lost 4 bases, the J end lost 3 bases, and 11 bases lay between the germline ends. The V gene's germline CDR1 is SGHDT and CDR2 YYEEEE. This CDR3 is built from 14 residues. CDR3 residues: CASSPQGGGNTIYF. In DNA, the CDR3 is TGTGCCAGCAGCCCCCAGGGTGGTGGAAACACCATATATTTT.

This clone is a singleton in its sample. The chain joins TRBV29-1 to TRBJ2-7; 9 nucleotides agree with TRBD1. CDR1 and CDR2 (germline): SQVTM, ANQGSEA. This CDR3 region has 12 residues. The V gene end was trimmed by 6 bases and the J gene end by 5 bases; junction bases not matched to a gene: 5. CDR3: CSVRDREHEQYF. As DNA, the CDR3 is TGCAGCGTCCGGGACAGGGAGCACGAGCAGTACTTC.

This chain joins TRBV11-1 and TRBJ2-7; 7 bases match TRBD2. The CDR3 sequence is 15 residues long. The germline CDR1 and CDR2 sequences are SGHAT and FQDESV (reference sequence). J was trimmed by 8 bases and V by 1 base; bases with no gene match: 11. CDR3 sequence (DNA): TGTGCCAGCAGCTTAGTATCAGCGGGATTGCCCCAGCAGTACTTC. This codes for CASSLVSAGLPQQYF.

This rearrangement joins TRBV7-9 to TRBJ1-2, with unresolved D. Deletions cut 5 bases from V and 3 bases from J, with 16 bases between. This CDR3 has 15 amino acids. Germline V gene lookup returns CDR1 SEHNR and CDR2 FQNEAQ (reference sequence). CDR3 residues: CASSKGHVWDYGYTF. CDR3 bases: TGTGCCAGCAGCAAGGGCCATGTCTGGGACTATGGCTACACCTTC.

The chain combines TRBV6-6 with TRBJ1-5; the D gene is possibly TRBD1 (5 bases). The CDR3 contains 16 residues. Germline-derived CDR1 and CDR2 are MNHNY and SVGAGI (reference sequence). Trimming removed 6 bases from V and 5 bases from J, with 20 bases in between. DNA for the CDR3: TGTGCCAGCAGCGACCCCGGGACTCTCGCCGATCAGCCCCAGCATTTT. It specifies CASSDPGTLADQPQHF.

This chain joins TRBV19 and TRBJ2-3, with D unresolved. Germline lookup yields CDR1 LNHDA and CDR2 SQIVND (reference sequence). This CDR3 is built from 14 residues. Trimming took 7 bases from V and 0 from J, leaving 11 bases between them. The CDR3 loop reads CASTPGPSTDTQYF. CDR3 nucleotide sequence: TGTGCCAGTACGCCTGGCCCTAGCACAGATACGCAGTATTTT.

This clone has just one count. The V and J genes are TRBV7-3 and TRBJ2-1, with D perhaps matching TRBD1 (6 bases). Germline loops: CDR1 SGHTA, CDR2 FQGTGA. The V end lost 5 bases, the J end lost 0 bases, and 11 bases lay between the germline ends. The CDR3 covers 15 residues. CDR3 sequence: CASSKDSSSYNEQFF. In DNA form, the CDR3 reads TGTGCCAGCAGCAAGGACAGTAGCTCCTACAATGAGCAGTTCTTC.

V gene TRBV2 combines with J gene TRBJ1-1; tentatively, D is TRBD1 (5 bases). With 6 bases removed from V and 0 bases from J, the gap between germline ends came to 11 bases. The CDR3 loop spans 14 amino acids. Germline assignment: CDR1 SNHLY and CDR2 FYNNEI. The CDR3 loop reads CASREKQVNTEAFF. The CDR3 DNA reads TGTGCCAGCAGGGAGAAACAGGTGAACACTGAAGCTTTCTTT.